This TCR beta chain was recorded in a study of monozygotic twins with cystic fibrosis. Study-wide results and limits: Clonality was generally low (median around 0.009), higher in the most severe patients. Nucleotide-identical clonotype sharing was significantly higher within monozygotic CF twin pairs than between unrelated CF individuals.

In regard to this clone: Its antigen is unknown.

The repertoire was sequenced with immunoSEQ multiplex PCR; TCRdb's copy has only in-frame clones and lacks some. The sample lists about 16,000 clones; 90% to 97% were seen once. Trimming removed 4 bases from V and 9 bases from J, with 21 bases in between. The CDR3 length is 15 residues. Germline V lookup: CDR1 SGHDN, CDR2 FVKESK. This sequence originates from a girl aged 2 to 10 with cystic fibrosis. Specimen: blood. This sequence joins TRBV14 and TRBJ1-1; no firm D call. The CDR3 region has the DNA TGTGCCAGCAGCCCCATGACGATCGGATCGACGAAAGCTTTCTTT. This codes for CASSPMTIGSTKAFF.